One and the same sample provided the 32 T cell receptor beta chains below, sequenced in a study of blood T cell repertoires in COVID-19. Repertoires were generated with immunoSEQ multiplex PCR, while TCRdb's copy carries only in-frame clones and drops some. This table has 150,000 to 200,000 clones, 87% appearing once. The specimen sequenced was peripheral blood. The receptors stem from a man aged 18-30 years with active or convalescent COVID-19.

The chain has TRBV7-9 and TRBJ2-1; 11 bases map to TRBD2. The germline gives CDR1 SEHNR, CDR2 FQNEAQ (reference sequence). Losses at the gene ends were 4 bases for V and 7 bases for J; bases not matched to a gene: 9. The CDR3 runs 16 residues. The CDR3 DNA reads TGTGCCAGCAGCTCTCCTCTAGCGGGAGGAGTTAATGAGCAGTTCTTC. Encoded protein: CASSSPLAGGVNEQFF.

The chain is built from TRBV4-1 and TRBJ2-3; no clear D. CDR1 and CDR2 (germline): MGHRA, YSYEKL. V lost 1 base, J lost 2 bases, and 7 bases lay in between. The CDR3 covers 14 residues. CDR3 bases: TGCGCCAGCAGCCAAGTTGACTCCACAGATACGCAGTATTTT. Translating gives CASSQVDSTDTQYF.

CDR3 DNA sequence: TGTGCCAGCAATCCGGGGGGAACTGAAGCTTTCTTT. Translating it yields CASNPGGTEAFF. The V and J genes are TRBV6-6 and TRBJ1-1; possibly TRBD1 for D (5 bases). The CDR3 runs to 12 residues. V shed 7 bases and J shed 5 bases, with 11 bases lying between them. Germline assignment: CDR1 MNHNY and CDR2 SVGAGI (reference sequence).

This clone has only one observation. This sequence joins TRBV7-9 and TRBJ2-5; TRBD2 matches 12 bases. CDR3 size: 17 residues. In germline, CDR1 is SEHNR, CDR2 FQNEAQ (reference sequence). V was pared by 5 bases and J by 4 bases, with 11 bases of the junction left unmatched. The CDR3 sequence: CASSPAGLAGGPETQYF. The CDR3 nucleotides are TGTGCCAGCAGCCCCGCCGGGCTAGCGGGAGGGCCAGAGACCCAGTACTTC.

The rearrangement uses TRBV28 and TRBJ2-1; D is perhaps TRBD2 (6 bases). The germline gives CDR1 MDHEN, CDR2 SYDVKM. The V end was cut by 2 bases, the J end by 7 bases, with 18 bases between. This CDR3 comprises 16 residues. The CDR3 protein is CASSLVNRGGWNEQFF. CDR3 coding DNA: TGTGCCAGCAGTTTAGTAAATCGCGGAGGGTGGAATGAGCAGTTCTTC.

This clone was detected once. V gene TRBV30 combines with J gene TRBJ2-3; D perhaps matches TRBD1 (5 bases). V dropped 0 bases and J dropped 4 bases, with 14 bases sitting between them. The CDR3 spans 15 residues. Germline V lookup: CDR1 GTSNPN, CDR2 SVGIG (reference sequence). CDR3 sequence: CAWSVEWGRADTQYF. The CDR3 region has the DNA TGTGCCTGGAGTGTAGAATGGGGCAGGGCAGATACGCAGTATTTT.

V and J are TRBV5-1 and TRBJ1-2, with 7 positions matching TRBD1. Germline lookup yields CDR1 SGHRS and CDR2 YFSETQ. This CDR3 contains 16 residues. J gave up 8 bases and V 3 bases, and 16 bases lay outside the gene matches. The CDR3 is CASSYTTDNRGQGYTF. CDR3 sequence (DNA): TGCGCCAGCAGCTACACCACCGATAACAGGGGACAGGGCTACACCTTC.

The chain recombines TRBV7-9 with TRBJ1-1, with D tentatively TRBD1 (5 bases). The V gene's germline CDR1 is SEHNR and CDR2 FQNEAQ (reference sequence). V dropped 4 bases and J dropped 4 bases, with 13 bases sitting between them. The CDR3 is 14 amino acids. The CDR3 spells CASSSGGAVTEAFF. CDR3 DNA: TGTGCCAGCAGCTCGGGTGGGGCGGTCACTGAAGCTTTCTTT.

V and J are TRBV5-1 and TRBJ2-3; 8 positions match TRBD2. CDR1 and CDR2 (germline): SGHRS, YFSETQ. V shed 4 bases, J shed 12 bases, and the junction held 13 bases outside the gene matches. This CDR3 comprises 14 residues. CDR3 sequence reads: CASSLGNSGTRQYF. The CDR3 DNA reads TGCGCCAGCAGCCTGGGAAATAGCGGGACAAGACAGTATTTT.

Points on this clone: The sample has other DNA sequences that encode this CDR3 too. The chain combines TRBV28 with TRBJ1-3, with TRBD1 matching 7 bases. The germline V gene has CDR1 MDHEN and CDR2 SYDVKM. Trimming cost V 6 bases and J 0 bases; bases outside gene matches: 5. The CDR3 loop spans 15 amino acids. CDR3 DNA sequence: TGTGCCAGCAGCCGGGACAGCTACTCTGGAAACACCATATATTTT. It specifies CASSRDSYSGNTIYF.

The chain joins TRBV2 to TRBJ1-2; D is perhaps TRBD1 (5 bases). Germline values: CDR1 SNHLY, CDR2 FYNNEI. This CDR3 comprises 15 residues. V shed 9 bases and J shed 7 bases, with 24 bases lying between them. Here the CDR3 reads CASTNQGSESSGYTF. In nucleotides, the CDR3 is TGTGCCAGTACAAACCAGGGAAGTGAGTCGAGTGGCTACACCTTC.

The V gene is TRBV3-1 (or the pseudogene TRBV3-2), the J gene TRBJ2-7, with 11 positions matching TRBD2. The CDR3 is made up of 15 amino acids. Losses at the gene ends were 4 bases for V and 5 bases for J; bases not matched to a gene: 7. Per germline, CDR1 LGHDT and CDR2 YNNKEL (reference sequence). The CDR3 nucleotides read TGTGCCAGCAGCCCAGGGACTAGCGGATCGAACGAGCAGTACGTC. Protein sequence: CASSPGTSGSNEQYV.

V is TRBV4-2 and J is TRBJ1-2, with 10 nucleotides matching TRBD1. The germline gives CDR1 LGHNA, CDR2 YNFKEQ. J gave up 1 base and V 0 bases, and 5 bases lay outside the gene matches. The CDR3 sequence is 17 residues long. The CDR3 bases are TGTGCCAGCAGCCAAGATCTGGGACAGGGGAATAACTATGGCTACACCTTC. Translating it yields CASSQDLGQGNNYGYTF.

The chain combines TRBV11-3 with TRBJ2-1; 10 bases are a match to TRBD1. Trimming removed 5 bases from V and 0 bases from J; junction bases left unmatched: 7. This CDR3 spans 17 amino acids. Germline V gene sequence: CDR1 SGHNT, CDR2 YENEEA. The CDR3: CASSPGQGSGSYNEQFF. CDR3 nucleotide sequence: TGTGCCAGCAGCCCGGGACAGGGGTCAGGCTCCTACAATGAGCAGTTCTTC.

V usage is TRBV6-5 and J usage is TRBJ1-1, with D unresolved. Germline V gene data show CDR1 as MNHEY and CDR2 as SVGAGI. This CDR3 has 13 amino acids. V lost 6 bases and J lost 7, with 15 bases in between. CDR3 bases: TGTGCCAGCAGCCGAGCCCCTAAGAATGAAGCTTTCTTT. Translation gives CASSRAPKNEAFF.

In nucleotides, the CDR3 is TGTGCCAGCAGCGGACGGGACAGGGGCTTAGCTGGCTACACCTTC. Its translation is CASSGRDRGLAGYTF. The rearrangement joins TRBV7-9 to TRBJ1-2, with 10 bases lining up with TRBD1. The CDR3 sequence is 15 residues long. V lost 5 bases and J lost 7; bases outside the gene matches: 10. Looked up from germline, CDR1 is SEHNR and CDR2 is FQNEAQ (reference sequence).

The chain links TRBV5-4 to TRBJ2-3; a possible D gene is TRBD2 (5 bases). The CDR3 sequence is 14 residues long. V lost 0 bases, J lost 4 bases, and 9 bases lay in between. CDR1 is SGHNT and CDR2 is YYREEE in the germline V gene (reference sequence). The CDR3 reads CASSLGTGPDTQYF. Here the CDR3 DNA reads TGTGCCAGCAGCTTGGGGACTGGCCCAGATACGCAGTATTTT.

This clone was counted a few times. The genes are TRBV3-1 (or the pseudogene TRBV3-2) and TRBJ1-6; D possibly corresponds to TRBD1 (5 bases). Trimming cost V 2 bases and J 8 bases, with 10 bases left between them. Germline V gene lookup returns CDR1 LGHDT and CDR2 YNNKEL (reference sequence). The CDR3 consists of 14 residues. The CDR3: CASSQYQGDSPLHF. Here the CDR3 DNA reads TGTGCCAGCAGCCAATACCAGGGTGATTCACCCCTCCACTTT.

The chain employs TRBV5-4 and TRBJ1-1, with a weak D call TRBD1 (5 bases). This CDR3 is built from 14 residues. The germline CDR1 and CDR2 sequences are SGHNT and YYREEE (reference sequence). V was cut by 1 base and J by 3 bases, with 10 bases left in between. The CDR3 DNA reads as TGTGCCAGCAGCTTGACTACAGGCGACACTGAAGCTTTCTTT. It yields the protein CASSLTTGDTEAFF.

The chain uses TRBV5-1 and TRBJ2-5; 7 bases agree with TRBD2. This CDR3 is 14 amino acids long. CDR1 and CDR2 (germline): SGHRS, YFSETQ. V was pared by 1 base and J by 1 base, with 1 base of the junction left unmatched. The CDR3 loop reads CASSLSGTQETQYF. In DNA form, the CDR3 reads TGCGCCAGCAGCTTGAGCGGGACCCAAGAGACCCAGTACTTC.

The chain carries TRBV15 and TRBJ2-3; 10 nucleotides line up with TRBD2. There are 16 residues in the CDR3. Unmatched junction bases numbered 7, after V lost 5 bases and J lost 2 bases. Germline V gene lookup returns CDR1 LNHNV and CDR2 YYDKDF (reference sequence). The CDR3: CATSGLLAGVTDTQYF. CDR3 sequence (DNA): TGTGCCACCAGCGGCCTTCTAGCGGGGGTCACAGATACGCAGTATTTT.

On this clone itself: The sample holds other DNA sequences that translate to the same CDR3. The gene calls are TRBV20-1 and TRBJ2-3; possibly TRBD2 for D (6 bases). The V end lost 3 bases, the J end lost 0 bases, and 10 bases lay between the germline ends. CDR1 and CDR2 (germline): DFQATT, SNEGSKA (reference sequence). CDR3 length equals 14 residues. The DNA for the CDR3 is TGCAGTGCTAGTCTGGGGGGAAGCACAGATACGCAGTATTTT. This codes for CSASLGGSTDTQYF.

In its sample, this clone was seen once. The chain employs TRBV15 and TRBJ2-1; D perhaps matches TRBD2 (6 bases). V was trimmed by 0 bases and J by 0 bases, leaving 9 bases between them. CDR3 length: 16 amino acids. From germline, CDR1 is LNHNV and CDR2 YYDKDF (reference sequence). In DNA, the CDR3 is TGTGCCACCAGCAGAGAGCGGGGAAGCTCCTACAATGAGCAGTTCTTC. The encoded protein is CATSRERGSSYNEQFF.

This clone came up once. This chain joins TRBV9 and TRBJ2-3; TRBD2 aligns across 10 bases. The CDR3 consists of 15 residues. In germline, CDR1 is SGDLS, CDR2 YYNGEE. V dropped 4 bases and J dropped 1; count of bases not matched to a gene: 3. CDR3 coding DNA: TGTGCCAGCAGCTTTAGCGGGAGGCGCACAGATACGCAGTATTTT. It encodes CASSFSGRRTDTQYF. The whole variable domain, filled in from reference TRBV9 and TRBJ2-3, reads DSGVTQTPKHLITATGQRVTLRCSPRSGDLSVYWYQQSLDQGLQFLIQYYNGEERAKGNILERFSAQQFPDLHSELNLSSLELGDSALYFCASSFSGRRTDTQYFGPGTRLTVL.

Only one count was recorded for this clone. The J gene is TRBJ2-7, the V gene TRBV6-5; 9 nucleotides align to TRBD1. Germline assignment: CDR1 MNHEY and CDR2 SVGAGI. V lost 1 base and J lost 2; bases outside the gene matches: 6. The CDR3 covers 16 residues. Here the CDR3 reads CASSYFSDRGTYEQYF. The CDR3 coding sequence is TGTGCCAGCAGTTACTTTTCGGACAGGGGTACCTACGAGCAGTACTTC.

This clone was seen only once. The chain employs TRBV4-1 and TRBJ2-7; D perhaps matches TRBD1 (6 bases). V lost 3 bases to trimming and J lost 0 bases, with 15 bases between them. The CDR3 loop spans 16 amino acids. The germline CDR1 and CDR2 sequences are MGHRA and YSYEKL. CDR3 sequence: CASSHRKGVSSYEQYF. For the CDR3, the DNA is TGCGCCAGCAGCCATCGAAAGGGGGTAAGCTCCTACGAGCAGTACTTC.

A single count supports this clone. V gene TRBV7-3 combines with J gene TRBJ2-1, with TRBD2 matching over 10 bases. The CDR3 is 16 residues long. From germline, CDR1 is SGHTA and CDR2 FQGTGA. After removal of 5 bases from V and 2 bases from J, the junction contained 6 bases not matched to a gene. DNA of the CDR3: TGTGCCAGCAGCCCCCAACTAGCGGGGACCTACAATGAGCAGTTCTTC. It specifies CASSPQLAGTYNEQFF.

In its sample, this clone was seen a few times. J is TRBJ2-3 and V is TRBV7-8; maybe TRBD1 (6 bases). The length of the CDR3 is 16 residues. The V end lost 1 base, the J end lost 4 bases, and 15 bases lay between the germline ends. Per germline, CDR1 SGHVS and CDR2 FQNEAQ. The CDR3 DNA sequence: TGTGCCAGCAGCTTAGATACAGGGAAGAGGTCAGATACGCAGTATTTT. Translation gives CASSLDTGKRSDTQYF.

This clone turned up a few times. J is TRBJ1-1 and V is TRBV11-3; maybe TRBD1 (5 bases). CDR1 is SGHNT and CDR2 is YENEEA in the germline V gene. The V end was cut by 3 bases, the J end by 1 base, with 12 bases between. The CDR3 length is 15 residues. The chain's CDR3 is CASSFSGQKNTEAFF. DNA for the CDR3: TGTGCCAGCAGCTTTTCCGGACAAAAGAACACTGAAGCTTTCTTT.

V gene TRBV7-2 combines with J gene TRBJ2-7; 7 nucleotides agree with TRBD2. The germline CDR1 and CDR2 sequences are SGHTA and FQGNSA. The V gene end was trimmed by 7 bases and the J gene end by 4 bases; junction bases not matched to a gene: 7. This CDR3 comprises 13 residues. The CDR3 is CASTSGYQYEQYF. CDR3 coding DNA: TGTGCCAGCACTAGCGGATATCAATACGAGCAGTACTTC. Based on the CDR3 plus reference TRBV7-2 and TRBJ2-7, the full variable domain is GAGVSQSPSNKVTEKGKDVELRCDPISGHTALYWYRQSLGQGLEFLIYFQGNSAPDKSGLPSDRFSAERTGGSVSTLTIQRTQQEDSAVYLCASTSGYQYEQYFGPGTRLTVT.

The rearrangement links TRBV2 to TRBJ1-2, with D unclear. The CDR3 is made up of 18 amino acids. V gave up 1 base and J gave up 8 bases, with 26 bases separating them. Germline V CDR1 and CDR2: SNHLY, FYNNEI. The CDR3 region has the DNA TGTGCCAGCAGTGAAGGTTGGGCCCTACTGCTTACCACTTACGGCTACACCTTC. It specifies CASSEGWALLLTTYGYTF.

This chain uses TRBV15 with TRBJ1-1; 7 bases line up with TRBD1. CDR1 is LNHNV, CDR2 YYDKDF, per germline (reference sequence). V was clipped by 1 base and J by 4 bases; unmatched bases: 12. The CDR3 runs to 17 residues. CDR3 residues: CATSRGRRGSGGTEAFF. The CDR3 DNA is TGTGCCACCAGCAGAGGAAGACGAGGGTCAGGGGGCACTGAAGCTTTCTTT.